The rows below give T cell receptor beta chains drawn from one sample of a study of T cell repertoires in cytomegalovirus infection. MiXCR, run by TCRdb on the reads, gives a single entry per CDR3 protein. The sample consists of about 680,000 distinct CDR3 sequences, approximately 25% of them appearing once. The sample was CD8+ T cells from PBMCs. The receptors stem from a human donor in good health (CMV status not recorded). Some clones in this sample may be carry-over from other donors' samples. CDR3s include the opening cysteine and the closing phenylalanine or tryptophan. A D gene is named only where the DNA matches it firmly. For some rows the clone size is stated as once, few or many, or as a class when expanded; others skip it.

size	J	V	D	CDR3	DNA
-	TRBJ1-6	TRBV28	-	CASSLTWNSPLHF	TGTGCCAGCAGCCTTACGTGGAATTCACCCCTCCACTTT
many	TRBJ2-1	TRBV7-9	TRBD2	CASSHSGGASYNEQFF	TGTGCCAGCAGCCATAGCGGGGGGGCCTCCTACAATGAGCAGTTCTTC
many	TRBJ1-6	TRBV14	TRBD1	CASSQDHDRGYSPLHF	TGTGCCAGCAGCCAAGATCATGACAGGGGATATTCACCCCTCCACTTT
many	TRBJ2-2	TRBV7-6	TRBD1	CASSPTGGHTGELFF	TGTGCCAGCAGCCCGACAGGGGGACACACCGGGGAGCTGTTTTTT
-	TRBJ1-2	TRBV12-3/TRBV12-4	-	CASSLPRGAGGREYDGYTF	TGTGCCAGCAGTTTACCCCGCGGGGCTGGGGGGCGCGAGTATGACGGCTACACCTTC
many	TRBJ1-6	TRBV7-9	TRBD1	CASRPDRGVESPLHF	TGTGCCAGCAGACCTGACAGGGGGGTTGAATCACCCCTCCACTTT
-	TRBJ1-4	TRBV25-1	-	CASSEWAAYNEKLFF	TGTGCCAGCAGTGAATGGGCAGCCTATAATGAAAAACTGTTTTTT
-	TRBJ1-5	TRBV2	-	CASGGREDQPQHF	TGTGCCAGCGGGGGCAGGGAGGATCAGCCCCAGCATTTT
-	TRBJ2-1	TRBV12-5	TRBD2	CASGPSGTTSWGQFF	TGTGCTAGTGGTCCGAGCGGGACTACTTCTTGGGGGCAGTTCTTC
many	TRBJ2-2	TRBV7-6	TRBD2	CASSSLSLIRGGLDTGELFF	TGTGCCAGCAGCTCCCTATCCCTTATCCGGGGGGGCCTGGACACCGGGGAGCTGTTTTTT
once	TRBJ2-7	TRBV27	-	CASSSPGWEQYF	TGTGCCAGCAGTTCCCCCGGGTGGGAGCAGTACTTC
-	TRBJ2-1	TRBV14	TRBD1	CASSDALPDRGNYNEQFF	TGTGCCAGCAGCGATGCCCTTCCCGACAGGGGAAATTACAATGAGCAGTTCTTC
few	TRBJ2-5	TRBV29-1	-	CSAERVGEETQYF	TGCAGCGCCGAACGGGTTGGAGAAGAGACCCAGTACTTC
-	TRBJ1-5	TRBV29-1	TRBD1	CCVRDSWRNQPQHF	TGCTGCGTCCGGGACAGCTGGCGGAATCAGCCCCAGCATTTT
-	TRBJ1-5	TRBV2	-	CASRLRGNQPQHF	TGTGCCAGCAGACTCAGGGGCAATCAGCCCCAGCATTTT
many	TRBJ2-3	TRBV7-9	TRBD2	CASSGWASGGAPDTDTQYF	TGTGCCAGCAGCGGCTGGGCTAGCGGGGGGGCCCCCGACACAGATACGCAGTATTTT
-	TRBJ2-1	TRBV6-5	TRBD2	CASSPASGARNEQFF	TGTGCCAGCAGTCCCGCGAGCGGGGCGCGGAATGAGCAGTTCTTC
-	TRBJ2-2	TRBV5-1	-	CASSLESRTATGELFF	TGCGCCAGCAGCTTGGAGTCTAGGACCGCCACCGGGGAGCTGTTTTTT
-	TRBJ2-3	TRBV2	TRBD1	CASGEQGAYTDTQYF	TGTGCCAGCGGGGAGCAGGGGGCCTACACAGATACGCAGTATTTT
-	TRBJ2-2	TRBV29-1	-	CSVEQVPNTGELFF	TGCAGCGTTGAGCAGGTACCGAACACCGGGGAGCTGTTTTTT
many	TRBJ2-6	TRBV7-8	TRBD1	CASSPRDRFPGANVLTF	TGTGCCAGCAGCCCGCGGGACAGGTTCCCTGGGGCCAACGTCCTGACTTTC
-	TRBJ1-1	TRBV28	TRBD1	CASSLRTGRTNTEAFF	TGTGCCAGCAGTCTACGGACAGGGCGGACGAACACTGAAGCTTTCTTT
few	TRBJ2-7	TRBV7-9	TRBD1	CASSLVAPDRVPYEQYF	TGTGCCAGCAGCTTAGTAGCCCCGGACAGGGTTCCCTACGAGCAGTACTTC
many	TRBJ1-1	TRBV7-9	-	CASSSRGAEAFF	TGTGCCAGCAGCTCCAGAGGGGCTGAAGCTTTCTTT
-	TRBJ2-7	TRBV14	-	CASSQDRTGGTVRYEQYF	TGTGCCAGCAGCCAAGATCGCACGGGTGGAACAGTGCGCTACGAGCAGTACTTC
few	TRBJ2-1	TRBV7-9	-	CASSLGGVGGYNEQFF	TGTGCCAGCAGCTTAGGAGGGGTCGGAGGCTACAATGAGCAGTTCTTC
many	TRBJ1-6	TRBV7-6	-	CASSLEGESYNSPLHF	TGTGCCAGCAGCTTAGAAGGAGAATCCTATAATTCACCCCTCCACTTT
few	TRBJ1-4	TRBV12-3/TRBV12-4	-	CASRYLQEKLFF	TGTGCCAGCAGATACCTCCAGGAAAAACTGTTTTTT
-	TRBJ1-2	TRBV20-1	TRBD1	CSARGGGWSGYTF	TGCAGTGCTAGAGGAGGGGGCTGGAGTGGCTACACCTTC
-	TRBJ2-2	TRBV28	TRBD1	CASSSPRDRGPTGELFF	TGTGCCAGCAGTTCCCCCCGGGACAGGGGGCCCACCGGGGAGCTGTTTTTT
-	TRBJ1-5	TRBV20-1	TRBD1	CSARDSTGRSNQPQHF	TGCAGTGCTAGAGACTCGACAGGGAGGAGCAATCAGCCCCAGCATTTT
once	TRBJ2-5	TRBV29-1	-	CSAQTEETQYF	TGCAGCGCCCAGACGGAAGAGACCCAGTACTTC
-	TRBJ2-5	TRBV7-4	-	CASSPRNWGETQYF	TGTGCCAGCAGCCCCCGCAACTGGGGAGAGACCCAGTACTTC
-	TRBJ1-5	TRBV2	-	CASSTTDNQPQHF	TGTGCCAGCAGTACGACAGATAATCAGCCCCAGCATTTT
many	TRBJ1-6	TRBV14	-	CASSQEGEVWYSPLHF	TGTGCCAGCAGCCAAGAGGGGGAAGTGTGGTATTCACCCCTCCACTTT